The 27 T cell receptor beta chains below come from one sample, sequenced in a study of T cells in Graves' hyperthyroidism and ophthalmopathy. Researchers amplified the TCR beta CDR3 regions from RNA transcripts. A set of HTBI primers served as the primers for a first-round RT-PCR of the TCR CDR3. One entry per CDR3 protein results from TCRdb running MiXCR on the multiplex PCR reads. Of 330,000 or so distinct CDR3 sequences detected, around 18% appear once; the ten largest clones hold around 15%. The sequencing input was blood. The receptors shown here come from a woman in her thirties or forties with Graves' ophthalmopathy.

The CDR3 reads CASSPPGLGRYTEAFF. The CDR3, as DNA: TGTGCCAGCTCACCCCCCGGACTAGGGCGGTACACTGAAGCTTTCTTT. The chain uses TRBV18 and TRBJ1-1, with D unclear. Germline assignment: CDR1 KGHSH and CDR2 LQKENI. Between the trimmed V and J ends, which lost 3 bases and 3 bases, there was a span of 17 bases. The CDR3 is 16 residues long. Based on the CDR3 plus reference TRBV18 and TRBJ1-1, the full variable domain is NAGVMQNPRHLVRRRGQEARLRCSPMKGHSHVYWYRQLPEEGLKFMVYLQKENIIDESGMPKERFSAEFPKEGPSILRIQQVVRGDSAAYFCASSPPGLGRYTEAFFGQGTRLTVV.

There are many counts of this clonotype. The genes are TRBV28 and TRBJ2-7, with TRBD2 as a possible D gene (5 bases). Germline CDR1 MDHEN, CDR2 SYDVKM. The CDR3 extends over 12 amino acids. Trimming removed 5 bases at V and 4 bases at J, with 9 bases between. Here the CDR3 DNA reads TGTGCCAGCAGTGATAGCGAGTACGAGCAGTACTTC. Residues: CASSDSEYEQYF. Filled out from reference TRBV28 and TRBJ2-7, the complete variable domain reads DVKVTQSSRYLVKRTGEKVFLECVQDMDHENMFWYRQDPGLGLRLIYFSYDVKMKEKGDIPEGYSVSREKKERFSLILESASTNQTSMYLCASSDSEYEQYFGPGTRLTVT.

This clonotype appeared many times. The chain links TRBV6-5 to TRBJ2-7, with D uncertain. Germline V gene data show CDR1 as MNHEY and CDR2 as SVGAGI. Trimming stripped 6 bases from V and 0 bases from J, with 15 bases between. The CDR3 length is 15 residues. DNA of the CDR3: TGTGCCAGCAGGTCCATCCCTCCGGACTCCTACGAGCAGTACTTC. This translates into CASRSIPPDSYEQYF.

The gene calls are TRBV5-8 and TRBJ2-7, with D unresolved. The germline gives CDR1 SGHTS, CDR2 YDEGEE. The CDR3 covers 11 residues. V was trimmed by 9 bases and J by 0 bases, leaving 7 bases between them. As DNA, the CDR3 is TGTGCCAACCGGACCTCCTACGAGCAGTACTTC. This translates into CANRTSYEQYF.

This clonotype was seen ten or more times. The chain has TRBV6-1 and TRBJ1-1; 8 nucleotides line up with TRBD1. Per the germline V gene, CDR1 is MNHNS and CDR2 is SASEGT. The CDR3 has 17 amino acids. J was trimmed by 1 base and V by 2 bases; bases with no gene match: 9. This chain's CDR3 is CASSEPPWTGWNTEAFF. The CDR3 DNA follows: TGTGCCAGCAGTGAACCGCCCTGGACAGGGTGGAACACTGAAGCTTTCTTT.

This clonotype came up many times. The CDR3 sequence: CASSSQGATTGELFF. For the CDR3, the DNA is TGTGCCAGTAGTTCCCAGGGGGCGACCACCGGGGAGCTGTTTTTT. The chain combines TRBV19 with TRBJ2-2, with 8 bases identical to TRBD1. This CDR3 comprises 15 residues. Germline CDR1 is LNHDA and CDR2 is SQIVND (reference sequence). V shed 5 bases and J 4 bases; nucleotides not matched to a gene: 6.

This clonotype was detected many times. The chain is built from TRBV6-5 and TRBJ2-7, with 7 bases matching TRBD2. CDR1 is MNHEY and CDR2 is SVGAGI in the germline V gene. This CDR3 contains 15 residues. With 0 bases clipped from V and 2 bases from J, the junction kept 4 bases outside the gene matches. In DNA form, the CDR3 reads TGTGCCAGCAGTTACTCAGCGGGACGGACCTACGAGCAGTACTTC. It encodes CASSYSAGRTYEQYF.

V is TRBV30 and J is TRBJ2-7, with 11 bases aligning to TRBD1. V trimming: 5 bases; J trimming: 3 bases; junction bases outside the gene matches: 9. This CDR3 spans 15 amino acids. Per the germline V gene, CDR1 is GTSNPN and CDR2 is SVGIG (reference sequence). The CDR3 bases are TGTGCCTGGGGACAGGGGGCGCGTCTGGTCTACGAGCAGTACTTC. Translated, it gives CAWGQGARLVYEQYF.

This clonotype was detected once. The V call is TRBV7-8, the J call TRBJ2-5, with 10 bases matching TRBD1. After removal of 0 bases from V and 4 bases from J, the junction contained 2 bases not matched to a gene. Germline-derived CDR1 and CDR2 are SGHVS and FQNEAQ. The CDR3 is 15 residues long. The chain's CDR3 is CASSLATGGGETQYF. The CDR3 region has the DNA TGTGCCAGCAGCTTAGCGACAGGGGGCGGAGAGACCCAGTACTTC. The variable domain in full, completed from reference TRBV7-8 and TRBJ2-5, reads GAGVSQSPRYKVAKRGQDVALRCDPISGHVSLFWYQQALGQGPEFLTYFQNEAQLDKSGLPSDRFFAERPEGSVSTLKIQRTQQEDSAVYLCASSLATGGGETQYFGPGTRLLVL.

This clonotype was seen at least ten times. The rearrangement joins TRBV10-3 to TRBJ1-2; 9 bases align to TRBD1. Germline CDR1 reads ENHRY; CDR2 reads SYGVKD. The V gene end was trimmed by 7 bases and the J gene end by 8 bases; junction bases not matched to a gene: 5. This CDR3 contains 12 residues. CDR3 sequence reads: CAITGTGYGYTF. For the CDR3, the DNA is TGTGCCATCACCGGGACAGGGTACGGCTACACCTTC.

V is TRBV20-1 and J is TRBJ2-5; either TRBD1 or TRBD2 may fit D (5 bases each). CDR1 is DFQATT and CDR2 is SNEGSKA in the germline V gene (reference sequence). With 6 bases removed from V and 1 base from J, the gap between germline ends came to 15 bases. The CDR3 runs 14 residues. CDR3 protein: CSANRGGFQETQYF. In DNA form, the CDR3 reads TGCAGTGCAAACCGGGGCGGGTTCCAAGAGACCCAGTACTTC.

There are many counts of this clonotype. This chain links TRBV5-1 with TRBJ2-7; 16 bases match TRBD2. After removal of 4 bases from V and 1 base from J, the junction contained 8 bases not matched to a gene. The CDR3 covers 18 residues. Germline-derived CDR1 and CDR2 are SGHRS and YFSETQ. Here the CDR3 reads CASSPAGLAGGGSYEQYF. CDR3 coding DNA: TGCGCCAGCAGCCCGGCGGGACTAGCGGGAGGGGGGTCCTACGAGCAGTACTTC.

This clonotype was detected ten times or more. The gene calls are TRBV9 and TRBJ1-3, with D possibly being TRBD1 (6 bases). The V end was cut by 3 bases, the J end by 9 bases, with 16 bases between. CDR3 length: 14 amino acids. CDR1 and CDR2 (germline): SGDLS, YYNGEE. The CDR3 coding sequence is TGTGCCAGCAGCGCCCCCGGGACACCGGCCACCATATATTTT. This translates into CASSAPGTPATIYF.

In its sample, this clonotype was seen many times. The chain employs TRBV12-3 or TRBV12-4 and TRBJ1-6, with no clear D. Trimming stripped 6 bases from V and 4 bases from J, with 4 bases between. This CDR3 has 12 amino acids. The DNA of the CDR3 is TGTGCCAGCAGACAATATAATTCACCCCTCCACTTT. This translates into CASRQYNSPLHF.

The sample holds many counts of this clonotype. This sequence joins TRBV28 and TRBJ1-5, with TRBD1 as a possible D gene (6 bases). The CDR3 consists of 16 residues. V dropped 2 bases and J dropped 2 bases, with 13 bases sitting between them. Germline CDR1 is MDHEN and CDR2 is SYDVKM. CDR3 DNA: TGTGCCAGCAGTTTAATCTCAGGGGCAGGCAATCAGCCCCAGCATTTT. Protein sequence: CASSLISGAGNQPQHF.

At least ten counts were recorded for this clonotype. V and J are TRBV27 and TRBJ2-7; D may be TRBD1 (6 bases). Germline V CDR1 and CDR2: MNHEY, SMNVEV (reference sequence). V was shortened by 1 base and J by 2 bases, with 12 bases between the two germline ends. The CDR3 has 15 amino acids. The CDR3 DNA sequence: TGTGCCAGCAGTTTATACTGGCCAGGGGCCTACGAGCAGTACTTC. Translating gives CASSLYWPGAYEQYF.

This clonotype came up many times. The junction departs from the called germline gene at one end, perhaps through a read error. V gene TRBV2 combines with J gene TRBJ1-1, with D possibly matching TRBD1 (5 bases). This CDR3 is built from 14 residues. Germline CDR1 reads SNHLY; CDR2 reads FYNNEI. Here the CDR3 reads CASTELGGRSEAFF. In DNA form, the CDR3 reads TGTGCCAGCACTGAACTGGGGGGTAGGAGTGAAGCTTTCTTT.

There are many counts of this clonotype. The chain carries TRBV7-6 and TRBJ1-2, with D perhaps matching TRBD1 (5 bases). The V gene lost 0 bases and the J gene lost 4 bases, with 6 bases spanning the gap. The V gene's germline CDR1 is SGHVS and CDR2 FNYEAQ. This CDR3 comprises 13 residues. The CDR3 DNA sequence: TGTGCCAGCAGCTTAGCGCAGGGCTATGGCTACACCTTC. It specifies CASSLAQGYGYTF.

V usage is TRBV28 and J usage is TRBJ2-1; TRBD2 matches at 7 bases. V shed 8 bases and J 2 bases; nucleotides not matched to a gene: 9. Looked up from germline, CDR1 is MDHEN and CDR2 is SYDVKM. The CDR3 is made up of 15 amino acids. The CDR3: CASFQAGPAYNEQFF. In DNA form, the CDR3 reads TGTGCCAGCTTCCAAGCGGGACCCGCCTACAATGAGCAGTTCTTC.

In its sample, this clonotype was seen many times. This rearrangement joins TRBV20-1 to TRBJ1-3, with a possible D match to TRBD1 (5 bases). The germline V gene has CDR1 DFQATT and CDR2 SNEGSKA (reference sequence). Deletions cut 0 bases from V and 4 bases from J, with 16 bases between. CDR3 size: 16 residues. The CDR3 is CSARERFGGRGNTIYF. CDR3 sequence (DNA): TGCAGTGCTAGAGAAAGGTTTGGGGGACGCGGAAACACCATATATTTT.

This clonotype was counted many times. The chain couples TRBV12-3 or TRBV12-4 to TRBJ2-5; TRBD1 agrees at 8 bases. V lost 7 bases and J lost 3; bases outside the gene matches: 10. This CDR3 is 15 amino acids long. This chain's CDR3 is CASTSRTGWEETQYF. The CDR3 DNA follows: TGTGCCAGCACCTCCAGGACAGGGTGGGAAGAGACCCAGTACTTC.

This clonotype was observed at least ten times. The chain links TRBV29-1 to TRBJ2-7; 8 bases map to TRBD1. V shed 2 bases and J 7 bases; nucleotides not matched to a gene: 7. This CDR3 region has 13 residues. Germline V lookup: CDR1 SQVTM, CDR2 ANQGSEA. Written as DNA, the CDR3 is TGCAGCGTTGAATCCGGGACAGGCGTTGAGCAGTACTTC. Translated: CSVESGTGVEQYF.

This clonotype was counted between two and nine times. The rearrangement links TRBV28 to TRBJ2-7, with D perhaps TRBD1 or TRBD2 (7 bases each). The CDR3 spans 15 residues. V lost 8 bases and J lost 3, with 20 bases in between. From germline, CDR1 is MDHEN and CDR2 SYDVKM. CDR3 sequence reads: CASSSGGGHNYEQYF. The CDR3, as DNA: TGTGCCAGCTCCTCAGGGGGGGGACACAACTACGAGCAGTACTTC.

This clonotype came up many times. The chain employs TRBV7-2 and TRBJ2-2; TRBD2 agrees at 13 bases. Germline CDR1 is SGHTA and CDR2 is FQGNSA. The CDR3 is made up of 15 amino acids. V dropped 8 bases and J dropped 5; count of bases not matched to a gene: 5. In DNA, the CDR3 is TGTGCCAGCCTCCGGACTAGCGGGAGTACCGGGGAGCTGTTTTTT. Translation: CASLRTSGSTGELFF.

The table lists this clonotype with many counts. The junction departs from the called germline gene at one end, perhaps through a read error. This chain links TRBV7-9 with TRBJ2-2, with 7 bases identical to TRBD1. The CDR3 is made up of 14 amino acids. In germline, CDR1 is SEHNR, CDR2 FQNEAQ (reference sequence). CDR3 sequence: CASRHRGDTGEPFF. CDR3 DNA: TGTGCCAGCAGGCACAGGGGTGACACCGGGGAGCCGTTTTTT.

This clonotype was picked up many times. This rearrangement joins TRBV12-3 or TRBV12-4 to TRBJ2-7; TRBD1 is a possible D gene (5 bases). The CDR3 spans 13 residues. Trimming took 4 bases from V and 4 from J, leaving 11 bases between them. The CDR3 spells CASSSGHHYEQYF. CDR3 nucleotide sequence: TGTGCCAGCAGTTCCGGACACCATTACGAGCAGTACTTC.

This clonotype ranks as medium-sized. The CDR3, as DNA: TGTGCCAGCAGTTACTCAGAGACAGGTTTGACTGAAGCTTTCTTT. Its protein is CASSYSETGLTEAFF. The chain carries TRBV6-2 or TRBV6-3 and TRBJ1-1, with a tentative D call TRBD1 (6 bases). The CDR3 is 15 residues long. Looked up from germline, CDR1 is MNHEY and CDR2 is SVGEGT. The V gene lost 0 bases and the J gene lost 5 bases, with 13 bases spanning the gap.